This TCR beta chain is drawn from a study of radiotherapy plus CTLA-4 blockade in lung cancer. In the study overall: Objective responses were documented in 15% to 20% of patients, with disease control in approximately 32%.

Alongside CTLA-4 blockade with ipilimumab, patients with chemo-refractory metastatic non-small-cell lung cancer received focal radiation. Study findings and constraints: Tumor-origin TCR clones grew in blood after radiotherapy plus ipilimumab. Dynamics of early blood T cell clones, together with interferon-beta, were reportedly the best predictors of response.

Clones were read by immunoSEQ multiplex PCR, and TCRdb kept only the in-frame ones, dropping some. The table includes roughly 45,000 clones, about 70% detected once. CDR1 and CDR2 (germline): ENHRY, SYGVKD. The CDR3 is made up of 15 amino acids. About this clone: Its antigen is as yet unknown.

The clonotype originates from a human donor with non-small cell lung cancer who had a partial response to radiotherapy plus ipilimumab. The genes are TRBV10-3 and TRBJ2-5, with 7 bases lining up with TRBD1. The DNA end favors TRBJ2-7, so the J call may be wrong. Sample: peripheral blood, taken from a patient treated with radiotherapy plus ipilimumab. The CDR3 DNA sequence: TGTGCCATCAGTGACCCACAGGGGAGCTCCTACGAGCAGTACTTC. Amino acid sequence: CAISDPQGSSYEQYF.